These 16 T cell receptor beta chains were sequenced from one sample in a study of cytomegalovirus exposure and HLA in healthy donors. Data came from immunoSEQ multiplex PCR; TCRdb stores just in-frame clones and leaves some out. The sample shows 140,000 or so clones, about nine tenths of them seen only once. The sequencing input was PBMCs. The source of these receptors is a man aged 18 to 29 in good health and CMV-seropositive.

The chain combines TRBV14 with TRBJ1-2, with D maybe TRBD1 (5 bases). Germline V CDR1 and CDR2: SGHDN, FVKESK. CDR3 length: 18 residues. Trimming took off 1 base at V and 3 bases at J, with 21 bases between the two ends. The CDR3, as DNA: TGTGCCAGCAGCCAAGGAAAAGGAGGGACGGCGACTTACTATGGCTACACCTTC. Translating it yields CASSQGKGGTATYYGYTF.

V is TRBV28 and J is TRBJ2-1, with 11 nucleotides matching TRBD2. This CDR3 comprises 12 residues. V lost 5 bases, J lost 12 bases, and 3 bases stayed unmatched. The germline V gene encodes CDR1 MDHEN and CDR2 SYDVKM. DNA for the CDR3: TGTGCCAGCAGTGTCCTAGCGGGGGGGCAGTTCTTC. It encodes CASSVLAGGQFF.

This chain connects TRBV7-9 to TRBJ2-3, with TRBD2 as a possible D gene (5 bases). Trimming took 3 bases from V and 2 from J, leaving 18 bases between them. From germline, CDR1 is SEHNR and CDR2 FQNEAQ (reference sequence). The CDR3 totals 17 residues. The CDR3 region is CASSLRDPGFNTDTQYF. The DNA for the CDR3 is TGTGCCAGCAGCTTGAGGGATCCGGGGTTCAACACAGATACGCAGTATTTT. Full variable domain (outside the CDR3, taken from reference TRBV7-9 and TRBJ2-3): DTGVSQNPRHKITKRGQNVTFRCDPISEHNRLYWYRQTLGQGPEFLTYFQNEAQLEKSRLLSDRFSAERPKGSFSTLEIQRTEQGDSAMYLCASSLRDPGFNTDTQYFGPGTRLTVL.

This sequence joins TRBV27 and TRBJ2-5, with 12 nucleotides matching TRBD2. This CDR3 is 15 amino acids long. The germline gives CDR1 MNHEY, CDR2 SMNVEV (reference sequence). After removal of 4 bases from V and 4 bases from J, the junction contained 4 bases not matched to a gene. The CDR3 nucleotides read TGTGCCAGCAGTTCTCTAGCGGGGGGGGGAGAGACCCAGTACTTC. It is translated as CASSSLAGGGETQYF.

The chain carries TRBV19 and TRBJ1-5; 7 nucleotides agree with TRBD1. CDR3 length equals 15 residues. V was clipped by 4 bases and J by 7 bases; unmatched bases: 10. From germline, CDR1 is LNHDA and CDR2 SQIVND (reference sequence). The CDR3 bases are TGTGCCAGTAGTAGGGGGCAGGGGGTTCGCCAGCCCCAGCATTTT. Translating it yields CASSRGQGVRQPQHF. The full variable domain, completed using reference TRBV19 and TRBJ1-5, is DGGITQSPKYLFRKEGQNVTLSCEQNLNHDAMYWYRQDPGQGLRLIYYSQIVNDFQKGDIAEGYSVSREKKESFPLTVTSAQKNPTAFYLCASSRGQGVRQPQHFGDGTRLSIL.

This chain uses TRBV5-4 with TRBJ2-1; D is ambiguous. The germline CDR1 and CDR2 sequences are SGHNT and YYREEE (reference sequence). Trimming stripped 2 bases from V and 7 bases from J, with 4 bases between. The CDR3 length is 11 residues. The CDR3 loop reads CASSLENEQFF. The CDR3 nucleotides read TGTGCCAGCAGCTTAGAGAATGAGCAGTTCTTC.

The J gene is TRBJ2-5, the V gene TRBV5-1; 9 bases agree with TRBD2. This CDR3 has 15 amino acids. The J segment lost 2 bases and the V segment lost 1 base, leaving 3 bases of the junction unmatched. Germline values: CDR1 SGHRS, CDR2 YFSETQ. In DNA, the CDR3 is TGCGCCAGCAGCTTGACCCTAGCGGGGCAAGAGACCCAGTACTTC. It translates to CASSLTLAGQETQYF.

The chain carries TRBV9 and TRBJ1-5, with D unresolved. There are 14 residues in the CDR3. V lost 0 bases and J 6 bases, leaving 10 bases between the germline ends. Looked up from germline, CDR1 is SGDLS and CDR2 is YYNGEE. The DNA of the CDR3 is TGTGCCAGCAGCGTAGGCGGGGAAGGTCAGCCCCAGCATTTT. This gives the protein CASSVGGEGQPQHF.

CDR3 DNA sequence: TGTGCCAGCAGCTTAGACAGAGTCTACGAGCAGTACTTC. Translation gives CASSLDRVYEQYF. The V and J genes are TRBV11-1 and TRBJ2-7; D is unresolved. This CDR3 has 13 residues. Trimming pared 1 base from V and 3 bases from J, leaving 7 bases between. Germline assignment: CDR1 SGHAT and CDR2 FQDESV (reference sequence).

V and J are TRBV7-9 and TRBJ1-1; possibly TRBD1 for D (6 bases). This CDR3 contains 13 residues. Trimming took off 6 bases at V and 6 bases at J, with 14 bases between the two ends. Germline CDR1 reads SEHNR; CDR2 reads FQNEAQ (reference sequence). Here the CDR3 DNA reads TGTGCCAGCAGTCCACAGGGTAACCCTGAAGCTTTCTTT. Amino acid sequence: CASSPQGNPEAFF.

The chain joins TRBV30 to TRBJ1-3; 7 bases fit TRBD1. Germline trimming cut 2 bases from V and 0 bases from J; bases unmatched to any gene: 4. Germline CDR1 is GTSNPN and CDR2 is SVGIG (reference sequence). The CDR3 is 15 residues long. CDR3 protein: CAWSPGQNSGNTIYF. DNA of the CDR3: TGTGCCTGGAGTCCGGGACAGAACTCTGGAAACACCATATATTTT.

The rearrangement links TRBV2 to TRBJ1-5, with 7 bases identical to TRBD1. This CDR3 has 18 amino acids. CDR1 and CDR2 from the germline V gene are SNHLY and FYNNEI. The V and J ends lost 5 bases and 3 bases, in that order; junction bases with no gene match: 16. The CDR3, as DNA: TGTGCCAGCAGTCACTCTCTCCGGGACAGCGTTCTCAATCAGCCCCAGCATTTT. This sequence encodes CASSHSLRDSVLNQPQHF.

CDR3 nucleotide sequence: TGTGCCAGCAGTTCGGGGGACAGTCACAATCAGCCCCAGCATTTT. This sequence encodes CASSSGDSHNQPQHF. The chain combines TRBV6-6 with TRBJ1-5; 7 bases line up with TRBD1. This CDR3 is 15 amino acids long. Trimming took 4 bases from V and 3 from J; bases not matched to a gene: 6. Germline V gene sequence: CDR1 MNHNY, CDR2 SVGAGI (reference sequence).

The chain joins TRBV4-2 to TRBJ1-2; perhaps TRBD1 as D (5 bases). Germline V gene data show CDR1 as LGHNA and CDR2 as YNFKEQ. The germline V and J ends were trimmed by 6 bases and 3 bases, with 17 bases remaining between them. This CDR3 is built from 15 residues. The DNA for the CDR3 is TGTGCCAGCAGGACTGATGAACAGGCGTACTATGGCTACACCTTC. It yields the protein CASRTDEQAYYGYTF.

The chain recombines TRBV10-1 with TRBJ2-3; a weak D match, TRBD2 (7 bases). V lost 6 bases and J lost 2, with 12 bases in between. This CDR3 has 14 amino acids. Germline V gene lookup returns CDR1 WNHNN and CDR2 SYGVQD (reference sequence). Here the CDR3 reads CASSNGGPTDTQYF. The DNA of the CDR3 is TGCGCCAGCAGCAACGGGGGGCCCACAGATACGCAGTATTTT.

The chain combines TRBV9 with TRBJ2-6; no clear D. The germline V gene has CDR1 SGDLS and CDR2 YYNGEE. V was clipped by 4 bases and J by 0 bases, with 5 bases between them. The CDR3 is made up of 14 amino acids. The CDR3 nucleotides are TGTGCCAGCAGCTCGTCCTCTGGGGCCAACGTCCTGACTTTC. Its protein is CASSSSSGANVLTF. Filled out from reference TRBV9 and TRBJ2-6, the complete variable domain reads DSGVTQTPKHLITATGQRVTLRCSPRSGDLSVYWYQQSLDQGLQFLIQYYNGEERAKGNILERFSAQQFPDLHSELNLSSLELGDSALYFCASSSSSGANVLTFGAGSRLTVL.